Below are 9 T cell receptor beta chains sequenced from a single sample in a study of T cells expressing NK-cell markers (dated by TCRdb to 2019 to 2021). The library was prepared using 5' RACE. Sequencing instrument: Illumina HiSeq 2000. TCRdb reprocessed the reads, and each CDR3 protein sequence is entered once, without DNA. Per the sample table, the count is about 260,000 distinct CDR3 sequences. The ten largest clones capture around 3.9% of the sample. The sequencing sample was made of blood T cells: a sorted CD56 or NKG2C T cell subset, CD4+ or CD8+ T cells, or bulk PBMC T cells (not recorded which). Receptor source: a woman between 18 and 70 years old in good health.

The chain couples TRBV4-3 to TRBJ2-2; TCRdb's D call, TRBD1, is unchecked because there is no DNA. Germline CDR1 is LGHNA and CDR2 is YSLEER. The CDR3 is 16 residues long. This CDR3 is CASSHGTGGDTGELFF.

The rearrangement links TRBV29-1 to TRBJ2-7. The CDR3 has 12 residues. Germline V gene lookup returns CDR1 SQVTM and CDR2 ANQGSEA. This CDR3 is CSVAGFSYEQYF.

The chain employs TRBV5-1 and TRBJ2-3; with no DNA, the TCRdb D assignment of TRBD2 cannot be verified. The length of the CDR3 is 13 residues. The germline CDR1 and CDR2 sequences are SGHRS and YFSETQ. CDR3 region: CASTEAGGDTQYF.

This chain connects TRBV15 to TRBJ2-1; checking the TCRdb D call of TRBD1 is not possible without DNA. Germline V CDR1 and CDR2: LNHNV, YYDKDF (reference sequence). There are 14 residues in the CDR3. CDR3 sequence reads: CATSLRTGGHEQFF.

The V and J genes are TRBV20-1 and TRBJ2-1; TCRdb reports TRBD1, a call that lacks DNA to check it against. This CDR3 region has 15 residues. Germline CDR1 and CDR2: DFQATT and SNEGSKA (reference sequence). The CDR3 is CSASPGDRVYNEQFF.

The gene calls are TRBV18 and TRBJ2-1; TCRdb's D call, TRBD2, is unchecked because there is no DNA. From germline, CDR1 is KGHSH and CDR2 LQKENI. The CDR3 totals 14 residues. The CDR3 protein is CASSPQAGGIEQFF.

V usage is TRBV6-2 or TRBV6-3 and J usage is TRBJ1-1; the D call from TCRdb, TRBD1, cannot be confirmed without DNA. This CDR3 spans 16 amino acids. Germline V gene lookup returns CDR1 MNHEY and CDR2 SVGEGT. The CDR3 region is CASSLTGALGDTEAFF.

This CDR3 reads CASTLRGVEGAFF. The chain is built from TRBV12-3 or TRBV12-4 and TRBJ1-1; TCRdb reports TRBD1, a call that lacks DNA to check it against. This CDR3 has 13 amino acids.

This sequence joins TRBV20-1 and TRBJ2-7; the TRBD2 assignment by TCRdb is unverifiable without DNA. The germline V gene has CDR1 DFQATT and CDR2 SNEGSKA (reference sequence). The CDR3 length is 16 residues. The CDR3 spells CSARVRAGGPRDEQYF.